This T cell receptor (beta chain) was observed in a study of shared clonotypes between healthy human individuals. Overall study findings and caveats: Only blood was sampled; tissue repertoires likely differ.

The count of this clone is one. Its specificity is not known. Only CD45RO-negative cells positively selected for CCR7 counted as naive CD8 cells, so terminally differentiated effector memory CD45RA+ cells were excluded. V was clipped by 1 base and J by 6 bases, with 10 bases between them. The CDR3 sequence is 14 residues long. Per the germline V gene, CDR1 is SGHVS and CDR2 is FQNEAQ. Several immunoSEQ plates held equal portions of the genomic DNA taken from each subset. Libraries were prepared by immunoSEQ multiplex PCR; TCRdb keeps only in-frame clonotypes and omits some of them. The sample has nearly 600,000 clones; nearly 97% are singletons.

V usage is TRBV7-8 and J usage is TRBJ1-5, with D unresolved. This receptor was taken from a woman in her thirties in good health. The sequencing sample was made of naive CD8+ T cells sorted from blood. The CDR3 nucleotides are TGTGCCAGCAGCTTAGGAGGGAAGAGTCAGCCCCAGCATTTT. Translation gives CASSLGGKSQPQHF.